Listed here are 5 T cell receptor beta chains from one sample, sequenced in a study of response to subunit inactivated influenza vaccine. MiXCR, applied by TCRdb to the RT-PCR reads, yields one record per CDR3 protein. The table includes some 500,000 distinct CDR3 sequences, approximately 16% detected once. The sample in question was CD4+ T cells sorted from PBMCs, obtained less than 30 months after vaccination. The receptor source for this set is a man aged 45 to 70 who received an inactivated influenza vaccine.

This clonotype occurred many times. V is TRBV12-3 or TRBV12-4 and J is TRBJ2-2; D unresolved. V was shortened by 5 bases and J by 7 bases, with 8 bases between the two germline ends. The CDR3 is made up of 12 amino acids. The chain's CDR3 is CASSLRSGELFF. The DNA for the CDR3 is TGTGCCAGCAGTCTCCGCAGCGGGGAGCTGTTTTTT.

This clonotype occurred many times. The gene calls are TRBV12-3 or TRBV12-4 and TRBJ2-2, with D hard to call. The ends were cut back, 5 bases at V and 0 bases at J, with 4 bases in the middle. The CDR3 covers 13 residues. The CDR3 spells CASSPTNTGELFF. CDR3 in DNA: TGTGCCAGCAGTCCAACGAACACCGGGGAGCTGTTTTTT.

V usage is TRBV14 and J usage is TRBJ1-4, with D possibly matching TRBD1 (5 bases). Trimming stripped 4 bases from V and 1 base from J, with 10 bases between. Germline V gene sequence: CDR1 SGHDN, CDR2 FVKESK. CDR3 size: 15 residues. The DNA of the CDR3 is TGTGCCAGCAGCCCGCGGAGGGGAACTAATGAAAAACTGTTTTTT. Translating it yields CASSPRRGTNEKLFF.

There are a few counts of this clonotype. This sequence joins TRBV20-1 and TRBJ2-4; perhaps D is TRBD1 or TRBD2 (6 bases each). With 3 bases removed from V and 0 bases from J, the gap between germline ends came to 9 bases. The CDR3 length is 14 residues. Germline CDR1 DFQATT, CDR2 SNEGSKA (reference sequence). The CDR3 sequence: CSASRGPAKNIQYF. In nucleotides, the CDR3 is TGCAGTGCTAGTCGGGGGCCAGCCAAAAACATTCAGTACTTC.

This chain connects TRBV5-8 to TRBJ2-3, with TRBD1 matching 9 bases. V lost 2 bases and J lost 3; bases outside the gene matches: 4. Germline-derived CDR1 and CDR2 are SGHTS and YDEGEE. This CDR3 spans 15 amino acids. The CDR3 DNA reads TGTGCCAGCAGCTTCGGACAGGGGAGGACAGATACGCAGTATTTT. This codes for CASSFGQGRTDTQYF.